The source of this TCR beta chain is a study of cytomegalovirus exposure and HLA in healthy donors. The PCR contained 60 Vbeta and 13 Jbeta primers. TCRdb keeps only in-frame clones here, not all; method: immunoSEQ multiplex PCR. Its table records around 100,000 clones. Study-level results: Confirmation was obtained in vitro that a few CMV-associated chains are specific for CMV antigens. After further analysis at a later stage, 16,951 TCR beta sequences were associated with HLA alleles at 0.05 false discovery rate.

About this clone itself: Antigen unknown.

The CDR3 loop spans 13 amino acids. CDR1 MNHEY and CDR2 SMNVEV come from the germline V gene (reference sequence). V lost 8 bases, J lost 7 bases, and 9 bases stayed unmatched. Sample: PBMCs. The clonotype originates from a man in his forties or fifties in good health and CMV-seronegative. This chain joins TRBV27 and TRBJ1-2; 8 bases map to TRBD1. CDR3: CASSRTGSGGYTF. The CDR3 bases are TGTGCCAGCTCCCGGACAGGGTCGGGTGGCTACACCTTC.